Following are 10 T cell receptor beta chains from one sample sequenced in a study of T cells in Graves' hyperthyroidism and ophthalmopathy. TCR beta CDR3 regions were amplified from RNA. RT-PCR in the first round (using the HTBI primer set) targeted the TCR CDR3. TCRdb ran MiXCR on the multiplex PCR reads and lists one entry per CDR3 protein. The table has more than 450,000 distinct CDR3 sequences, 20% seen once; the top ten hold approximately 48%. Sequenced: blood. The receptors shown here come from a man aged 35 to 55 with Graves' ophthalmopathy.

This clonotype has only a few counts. The chain's CDR3 is CASGLGSGGVNEQFF. Here the CDR3 DNA reads TGTGCTAGTGGTTTGGGTAGCGGGGGGGTGAATGAGCAGTTCTTC. The chain joins TRBV12-5 to TRBJ2-1; 11 bases align to TRBD2. The CDR3 totals 15 residues. CDR1 LGHNT and CDR2 FRNRAP come from the germline V gene. V was clipped by 1 base and J by 7 bases; unmatched bases: 3.

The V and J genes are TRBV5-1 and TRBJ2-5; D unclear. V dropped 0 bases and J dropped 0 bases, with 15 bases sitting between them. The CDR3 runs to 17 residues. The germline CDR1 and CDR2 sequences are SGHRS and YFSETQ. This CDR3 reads CASSLARWGSDQETQYF. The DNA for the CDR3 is TGCGCCAGCAGCTTGGCCCGGTGGGGATCCGACCAAGAGACCCAGTACTTC. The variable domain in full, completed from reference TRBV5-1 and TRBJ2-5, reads KAGVTQTPRYLIKTRGQQVTLSCSPISGHRSVSWYQQTPGQGLQFLFEYFSETQRNKGNFPGRFSGRQFSNSRSEMNVSTLELGDSALYLCASSLARWGSDQETQYFGPGTRLLVL.

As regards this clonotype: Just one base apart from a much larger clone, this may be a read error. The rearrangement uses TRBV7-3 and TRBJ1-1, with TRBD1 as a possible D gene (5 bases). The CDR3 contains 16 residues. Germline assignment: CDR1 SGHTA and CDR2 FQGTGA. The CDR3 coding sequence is TGTGCCAGCAGCTTAACGGGCCCAGGGCTGAACATTGAAGCTTTCTTT. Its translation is CASSLTGPGLNIEAFF.

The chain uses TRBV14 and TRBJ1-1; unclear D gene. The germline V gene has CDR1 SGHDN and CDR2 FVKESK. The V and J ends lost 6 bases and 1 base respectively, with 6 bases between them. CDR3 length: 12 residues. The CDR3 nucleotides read TGTGCCAGCAGGGAAGAGAACACTGAAGCTTTCTTT. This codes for CASREENTEAFF. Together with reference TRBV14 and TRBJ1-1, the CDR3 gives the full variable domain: EAGVTQFPSHSVIEKGQTVTLRCDPISGHDNLYWYRRVMGKEIKFLLHFVKESKQDESGMPNNRFLAERTGGTYSTLKVQPAELEDSGVYFCASREENTEAFFGQGTRLTVV.

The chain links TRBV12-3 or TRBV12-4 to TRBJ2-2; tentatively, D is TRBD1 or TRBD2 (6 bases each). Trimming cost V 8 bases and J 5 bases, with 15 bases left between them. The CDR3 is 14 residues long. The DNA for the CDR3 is TGTGCCAGCCATCGAGAAGGGGGGACCGGGGAGCTGTTTTTT. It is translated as CASHREGGTGELFF.

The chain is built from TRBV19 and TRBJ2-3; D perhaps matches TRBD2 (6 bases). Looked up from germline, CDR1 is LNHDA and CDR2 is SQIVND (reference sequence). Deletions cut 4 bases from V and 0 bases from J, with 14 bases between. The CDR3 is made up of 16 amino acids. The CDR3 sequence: CASSTHSGLSTDTQYF. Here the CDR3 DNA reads TGTGCCAGTAGTACCCATAGCGGCCTAAGCACAGATACGCAGTATTTT.

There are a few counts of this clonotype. CDR3 sequence reads: CSTADGTGHEQFF. CDR3 nucleotide sequence: TGCAGCACGGCTGACGGGACAGGGCATGAGCAGTTCTTC. The chain combines TRBV29-1 with TRBJ2-1; 9 positions agree with TRBD1. CDR1 is SQVTM and CDR2 is ANQGSEA in the germline V gene. The trim removed 8 bases at V and 8 bases at J, leaving 10 bases unmatched. The CDR3 sequence is 13 residues long.

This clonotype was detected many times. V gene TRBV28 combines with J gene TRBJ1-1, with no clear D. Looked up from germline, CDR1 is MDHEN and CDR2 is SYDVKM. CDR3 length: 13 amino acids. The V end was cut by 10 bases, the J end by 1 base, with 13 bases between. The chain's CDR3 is CAIQGWANTEAFF. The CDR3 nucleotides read TGTGCCATCCAAGGGTGGGCGAACACTGAAGCTTTCTTT. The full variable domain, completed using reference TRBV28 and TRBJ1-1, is DVKVTQSSRYLVKRTGEKVFLECVQDMDHENMFWYRQDPGLGLRLIYFSYDVKMKEKGDIPEGYSVSREKKERFSLILESASTNQTSMYLCAIQGWANTEAFFGQGTRLTVV.

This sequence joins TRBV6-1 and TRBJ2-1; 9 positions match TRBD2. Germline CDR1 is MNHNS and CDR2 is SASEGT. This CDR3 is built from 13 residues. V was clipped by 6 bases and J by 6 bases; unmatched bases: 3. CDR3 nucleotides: TGTGCCAGCAGAGCGGGAGGAGTCAATGAGCAGTTCTTC. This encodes CASRAGGVNEQFF.

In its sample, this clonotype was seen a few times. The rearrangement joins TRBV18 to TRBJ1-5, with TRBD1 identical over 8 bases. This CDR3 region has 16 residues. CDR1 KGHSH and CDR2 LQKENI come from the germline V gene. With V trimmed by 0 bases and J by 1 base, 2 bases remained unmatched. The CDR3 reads CASSPPGQGSNQPQHF. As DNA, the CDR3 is TGTGCCAGCTCACCACCCGGACAGGGCAGCAATCAGCCCCAGCATTTT.